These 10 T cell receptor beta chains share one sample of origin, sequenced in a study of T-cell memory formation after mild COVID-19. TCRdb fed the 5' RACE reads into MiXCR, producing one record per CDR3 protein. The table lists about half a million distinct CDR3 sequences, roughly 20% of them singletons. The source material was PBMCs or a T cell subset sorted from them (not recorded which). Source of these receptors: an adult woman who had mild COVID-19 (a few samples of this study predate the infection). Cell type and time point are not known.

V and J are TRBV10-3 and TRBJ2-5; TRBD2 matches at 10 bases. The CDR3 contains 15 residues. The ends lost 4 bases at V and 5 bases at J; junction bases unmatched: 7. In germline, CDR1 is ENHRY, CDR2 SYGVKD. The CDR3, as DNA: TGTGCCATCAGTGGGGGACTAGCGAAGGGGGAGACCCAGTACTTC. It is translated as CAISGGLAKGETQYF.

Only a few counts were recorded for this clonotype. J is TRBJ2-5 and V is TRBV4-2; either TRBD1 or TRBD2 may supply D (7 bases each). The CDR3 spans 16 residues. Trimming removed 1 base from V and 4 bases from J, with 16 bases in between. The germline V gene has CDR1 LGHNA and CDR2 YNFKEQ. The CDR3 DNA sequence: TGTGCCAGCAGCCAAGCAGGGGGGCGGGGGACAGAGACCCAGTACTTC. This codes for CASSQAGGRGTETQYF.

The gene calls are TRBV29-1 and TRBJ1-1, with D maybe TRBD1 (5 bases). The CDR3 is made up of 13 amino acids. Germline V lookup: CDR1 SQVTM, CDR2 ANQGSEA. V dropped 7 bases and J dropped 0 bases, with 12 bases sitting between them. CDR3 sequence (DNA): TGCAGCGCCACAGACAGAATGAACACTGAAGCTTTCTTT. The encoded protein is CSATDRMNTEAFF.

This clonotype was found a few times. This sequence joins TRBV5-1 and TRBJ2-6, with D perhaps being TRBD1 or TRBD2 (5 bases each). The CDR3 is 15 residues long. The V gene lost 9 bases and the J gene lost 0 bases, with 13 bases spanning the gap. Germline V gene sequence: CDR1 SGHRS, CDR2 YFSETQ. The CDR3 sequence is CATKPGTSGANVLTF. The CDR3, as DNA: TGCGCCACCAAACCCGGGACCTCTGGGGCCAACGTCCTGACTTTC.

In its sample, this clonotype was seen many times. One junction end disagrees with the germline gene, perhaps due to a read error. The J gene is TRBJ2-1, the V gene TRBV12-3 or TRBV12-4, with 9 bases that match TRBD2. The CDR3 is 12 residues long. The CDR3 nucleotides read TGTGCCAGCAGCGGAGGACTAGCGCGATCAAACTTC. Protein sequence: CASSGGLARSNF.

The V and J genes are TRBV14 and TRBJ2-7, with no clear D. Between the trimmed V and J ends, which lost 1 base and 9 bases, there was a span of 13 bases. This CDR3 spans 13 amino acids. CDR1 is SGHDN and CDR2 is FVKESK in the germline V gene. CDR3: CASSQVDLRGQYF. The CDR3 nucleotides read TGTGCCAGCAGCCAAGTGGACCTACGAGGGCAGTACTTC.

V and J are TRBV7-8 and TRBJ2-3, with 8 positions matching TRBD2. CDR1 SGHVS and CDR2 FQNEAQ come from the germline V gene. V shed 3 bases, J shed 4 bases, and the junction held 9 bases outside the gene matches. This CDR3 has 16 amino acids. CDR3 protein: CASSLTGLASADTQYF. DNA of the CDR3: TGTGCCAGCAGCTTGACCGGACTAGCCTCGGCAGATACGCAGTATTTT. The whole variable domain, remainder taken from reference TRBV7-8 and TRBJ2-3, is GAGVSQSPRYKVAKRGQDVALRCDPISGHVSLFWYQQALGQGPEFLTYFQNEAQLDKSGLPSDRFFAERPEGSVSTLKIQRTQQEDSAVYLCASSLTGLASADTQYFGPGTRLTVL.

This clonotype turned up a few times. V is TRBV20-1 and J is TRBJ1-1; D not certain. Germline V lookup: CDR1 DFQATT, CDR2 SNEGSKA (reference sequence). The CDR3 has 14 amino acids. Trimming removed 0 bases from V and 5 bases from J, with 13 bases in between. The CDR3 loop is CSARDGSVGTEAFF. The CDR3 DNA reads TGCAGTGCTAGAGATGGGAGTGTAGGGACTGAAGCTTTCTTT.

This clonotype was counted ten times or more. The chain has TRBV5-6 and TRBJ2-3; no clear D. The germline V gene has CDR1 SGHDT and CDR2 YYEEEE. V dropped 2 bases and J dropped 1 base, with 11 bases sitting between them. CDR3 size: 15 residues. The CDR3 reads CASSFFSRGTDTQYF. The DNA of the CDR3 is TGTGCCAGCAGCTTTTTCTCCCGGGGCACAGATACGCAGTATTTT.

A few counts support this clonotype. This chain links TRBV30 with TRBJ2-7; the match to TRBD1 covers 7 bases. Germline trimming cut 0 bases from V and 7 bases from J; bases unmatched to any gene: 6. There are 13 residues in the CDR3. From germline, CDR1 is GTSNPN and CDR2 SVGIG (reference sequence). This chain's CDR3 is CAWSVPGGREQYF. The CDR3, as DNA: TGTGCCTGGAGTGTACCAGGGGGAAGGGAGCAGTACTTC.